The present TCR beta chain was sequenced within a study of regulatory T cells in long-lasting Graves disease. The CDR3 extends over 14 amino acids. Germline V lookup: CDR1 SGHAT, CDR2 FQNNGV. Trimming took off 2 bases at V and 6 bases at J, with 8 bases between the two ends. Both iRepertoire HTBI primers and Arm-PCR of CDR3 regions were used to build the TCR beta libraries. TCRdb reprocessed the multiplex PCR reads via MiXCR and lists one record per CDR3 protein. The sample consists of 500,000 to 700,000 distinct CDR3 sequences, 16% of them appearing once. Time point defined: newly diagnosed GD, antithyroid drugs for less than 3 months. Isolated PBMC RNA provided the starting material for the TCR library. A further study also used this sample, focusing on T cells in Graves' hyperthyroidism and ophthalmopathy.

This sequence joins TRBV11-2 and TRBJ1-6; D gene ambiguous. This clonotype was obtained from a woman aged 30 to 39 with Graves disease. The sample consisted of peripheral blood mononuclear cells (PBMCs), taken at new diagnosis, from a patient treated with antithyroid drugs. CDR3 sequence reads: CASSLFEGNSPLHF. The CDR3 nucleotides read TGTGCCAGCAGCTTATTTGAGGGTAATTCACCCCTCCACTTT.